This TCR beta chain was documented in a study of T-cell reconstitution after alpha-beta-depleted transplantation in children. Unique molecular identifiers were built into the TCRbeta library. Each CDR3 protein is one row after TCRdb ran MiXCR on the PCR reads. The sample contains 75,000 to 100,000 distinct CDR3 sequences, more than 7% of which appear only once. A few counts support this clonotype. V shed 5 bases, J shed 7 bases, and the junction held 7 bases outside the gene matches. The CDR3 has 14 amino acids. J is TRBJ2-5 and V is TRBV12-3 or TRBV12-4, with 10 bases that match TRBD2. This receptor was identified in a human donor who donated a stem cell graft to a child with congenital amegakaryocytic thrombocytopenia. The source was PBMCs from the stem cell graft donor, collected from the stem cell graft. CDR3 residues: CASSGTSVGGTQYF. The CDR3 nucleotides are TGTGCCAGCAGTGGGACTAGCGTTGGGGGGACCCAGTACTTC.